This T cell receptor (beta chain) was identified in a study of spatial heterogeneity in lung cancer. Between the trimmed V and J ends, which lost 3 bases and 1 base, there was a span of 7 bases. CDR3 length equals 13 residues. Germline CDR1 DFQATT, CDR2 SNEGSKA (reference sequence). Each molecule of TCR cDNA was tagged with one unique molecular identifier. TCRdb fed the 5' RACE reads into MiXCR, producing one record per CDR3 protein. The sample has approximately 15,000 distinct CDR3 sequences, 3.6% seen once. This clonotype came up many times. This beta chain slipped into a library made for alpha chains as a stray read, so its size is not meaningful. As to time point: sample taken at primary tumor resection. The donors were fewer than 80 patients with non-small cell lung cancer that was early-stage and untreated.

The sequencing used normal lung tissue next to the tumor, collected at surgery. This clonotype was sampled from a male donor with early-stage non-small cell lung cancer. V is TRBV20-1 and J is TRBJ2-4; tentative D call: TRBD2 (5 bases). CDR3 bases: TGCAGTGCTAGGGAGCGGGCCAAAAACATTCAGTACTTC. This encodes CSARERAKNIQYF.